Included here is one T cell receptor (beta chain) sequence, with context. The data stem from a study of blood T cell repertoires in COVID-19. Clones were read by immunoSEQ multiplex PCR, and TCRdb kept only the in-frame ones, dropping some. The table has 210,000 or so clones, 80% seen once. The junction had 4 bases not matched to a gene; V was cut back by 4 bases and J by 8 bases. The CDR3 covers 13 residues. CDR1 and CDR2 (germline): SGHRS, YFSETQ. Sequencing was done on a sample of PBMCs or T cells enriched from blood (not recorded which). The chain couples TRBV5-1 to TRBJ1-5; 9 bases align to TRBD1. The clonotype was recovered from a man aged 25 to 45 with acute COVID-19. CDR3 bases: TGCGCCAGCAGCGGGACAGGGCTAGAGCCCCAGCATTTT. Amino acid sequence: CASSGTGLEPQHF.